This T cell receptor (beta chain) was found in a study of identical twins. Study conclusions and caveats: Twins shared out-of-frame alpha sequences with excess low generation probability. Findings came from cross-sectional statistics, without long-term follow-up of donors. Less excess twin sharing appeared in beta out-of-frame sequences.

cDNA molecules carried unique molecular identifiers, and template switching added a universal primer site. Each CDR3 protein is one row after TCRdb ran MiXCR on the 5' RACE reads. The repertoire includes hundreds of thousands of distinct CDR3 sequences, around 8.3% of them detected once, and 0.8% to 1% sits in the top ten. Germline-derived CDR1 and CDR2 are SGHVS and FQNEAQ. Trimming left V 3 bases short and J 3 bases short, with 10 bases between. The CDR3 runs 14 residues. Remarks on this clonotype: Its antigen is unidentified.

The data also belong to a second study, concerning yellow fever vaccine responses in identical twins.

The chain combines TRBV7-8 with TRBJ2-3; no clear D. The TCR comes from a woman younger than 35 in good health. The sample consisted of PBMCs. DNA for the CDR3: TGTGCCAGCAGCTTGGATGTTGGAACAGATACGCAGTATTTT. It codes for CASSLDVGTDTQYF.